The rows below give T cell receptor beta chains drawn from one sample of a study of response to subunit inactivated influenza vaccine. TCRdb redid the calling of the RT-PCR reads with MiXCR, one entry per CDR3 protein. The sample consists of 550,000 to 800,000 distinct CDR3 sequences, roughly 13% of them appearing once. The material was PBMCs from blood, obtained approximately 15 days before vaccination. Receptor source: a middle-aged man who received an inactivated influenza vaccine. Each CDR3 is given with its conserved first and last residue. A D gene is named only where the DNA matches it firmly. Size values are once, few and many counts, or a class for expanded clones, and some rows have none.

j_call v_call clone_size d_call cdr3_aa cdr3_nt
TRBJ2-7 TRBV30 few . CAWSGHSFGGTHYEQYF TGTGCCTGGAGCGGACACTCGTTCGGCGGGACCCACTACGAGCAGTACTTC
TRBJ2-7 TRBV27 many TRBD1 CASSLDGQANWEQYF TGTGCCAGCAGTTTAGACGGACAGGCCAACTGGGAGCAGTACTTC
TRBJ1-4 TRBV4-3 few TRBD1 CASSQVWGTDEKLFF TGCGCCAGCAGCCAAGTTTGGGGGACAGATGAAAAACTGTTTTTT
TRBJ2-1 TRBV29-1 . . CSVSSGSYNEQFF TGCAGCGTTAGTAGCGGATCCTACAATGAGCAGTTCTTC
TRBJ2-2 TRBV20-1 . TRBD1 CSARETPGGRTGELFF TGCAGTGCTAGAGAAACCCCAGGGGGCCGGACCGGGGAGCTGTTTTTT
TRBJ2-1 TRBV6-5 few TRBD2 CASSYTVGLAGGFNEQFF TGTGCCAGCAGTTACACCGTGGGGCTAGCGGGGGGATTCAATGAGCAGTTCTTC
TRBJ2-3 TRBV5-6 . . CASSIMGPDTQYF TGTGCCAGCAGCATCATGGGGCCAGATACGCAGTATTTT
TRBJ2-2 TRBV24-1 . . CATSDPVGQANTGELFF TGTGCCACCAGTGACCCTGTGGGGCAAGCAAACACCGGGGAGCTGTTTTTT
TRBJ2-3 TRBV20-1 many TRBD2 CSAPRTSGLQDTQYF TGCAGTGCTCCGCGGACTAGCGGGCTTCAAGATACGCAGTATTTT
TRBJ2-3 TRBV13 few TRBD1 CASSKATGVRTDTQYF TGTGCCAGCAGCAAGGCGACAGGGGTGCGCACAGATACGCAGTATTTT
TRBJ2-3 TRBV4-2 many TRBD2 CASSQVAGVPDTQYF TGTGCCAGCAGCCAAGTAGCGGGAGTTCCAGATACGCAGTATTTT
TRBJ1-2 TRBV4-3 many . CASSQDRGNYGYTF TGCGCCAGCAGCCAAGATAGAGGGAACTATGGCTACACCTTC
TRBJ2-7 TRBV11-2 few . CASSFTGPPGEQYF TGTGCCAGCAGCTTTACCGGACCTCCAGGGGAGCAGTACTTC
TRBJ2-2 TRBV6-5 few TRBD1 CASSYSWAGGSTGELFF TGTGCCAGCAGTTACTCTTGGGCAGGGGGCTCCACCGGGGAGCTGTTTTTT
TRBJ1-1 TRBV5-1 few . CASSWTDMNTEAFF TGCGCCAGCAGCTGGACAGACATGAACACTGAAGCTTTCTTT
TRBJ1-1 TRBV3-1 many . CASSQDLRRVNTEAFF TGTGCCAGCAGCCAAGACCTTAGACGGGTGAACACTGAAGCTTTCTTT
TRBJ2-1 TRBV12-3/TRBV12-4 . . CASSLALTKGQFF TGTGCCAGCAGTTTAGCGCTAACTAAGGGGCAGTTCTTC
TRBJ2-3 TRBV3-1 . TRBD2 CASSWAGEITDTQYF TGTGCCAGCAGTTGGGCGGGAGAGATCACAGATACGCAGTATTTT